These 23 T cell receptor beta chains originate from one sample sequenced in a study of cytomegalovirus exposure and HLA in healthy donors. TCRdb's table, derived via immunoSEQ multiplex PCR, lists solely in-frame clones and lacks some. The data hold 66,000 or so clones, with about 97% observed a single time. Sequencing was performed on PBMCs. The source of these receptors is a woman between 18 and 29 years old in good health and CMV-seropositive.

In DNA form, the CDR3 reads TGTGCCAGCAGTACGACAAATCAGAACACTGAAGCTTTCTTT. This gives the protein CASSTTNQNTEAFF. The chain links TRBV6-1 to TRBJ1-1; no clear D. Trimming shortened V by 5 bases and J by 1 base, and 11 bases separated the two germline ends. Germline V CDR1 and CDR2: MNHNS, SASEGT. The CDR3 spans 14 residues.

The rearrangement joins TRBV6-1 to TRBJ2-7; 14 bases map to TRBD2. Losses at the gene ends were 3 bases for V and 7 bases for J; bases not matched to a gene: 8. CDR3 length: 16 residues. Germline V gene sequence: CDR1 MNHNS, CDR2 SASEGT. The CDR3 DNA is TGTGCCAGCAGTGAGGGGAAGGGACTAGCGGGAGTTGAGCAGTACTTC. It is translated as CASSEGKGLAGVEQYF.

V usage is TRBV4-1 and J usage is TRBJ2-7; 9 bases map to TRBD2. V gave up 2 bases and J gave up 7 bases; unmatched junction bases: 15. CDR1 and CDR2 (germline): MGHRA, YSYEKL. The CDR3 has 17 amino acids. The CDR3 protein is CASSQNSGGRAPVEQYF. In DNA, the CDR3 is TGCGCCAGCAGCCAAAATTCGGGCGGGAGGGCCCCGGTGGAGCAGTACTTC.

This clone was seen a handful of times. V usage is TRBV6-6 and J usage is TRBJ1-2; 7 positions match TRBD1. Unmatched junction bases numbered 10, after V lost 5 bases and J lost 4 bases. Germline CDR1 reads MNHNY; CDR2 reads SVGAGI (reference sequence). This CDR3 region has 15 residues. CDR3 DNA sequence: TGTGCCAGCAGTGACCCTACAGGGGAGGCCTATGGCTACACCTTC. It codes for CASSDPTGEAYGYTF.

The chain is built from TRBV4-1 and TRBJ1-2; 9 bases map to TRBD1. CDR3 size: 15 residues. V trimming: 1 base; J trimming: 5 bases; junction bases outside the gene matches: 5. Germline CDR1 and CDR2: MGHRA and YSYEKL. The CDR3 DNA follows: TGCGCCAGCAGCCAAGGGGGACAGGGCCTTTATGGCTACACCTTC. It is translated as CASSQGGQGLYGYTF.

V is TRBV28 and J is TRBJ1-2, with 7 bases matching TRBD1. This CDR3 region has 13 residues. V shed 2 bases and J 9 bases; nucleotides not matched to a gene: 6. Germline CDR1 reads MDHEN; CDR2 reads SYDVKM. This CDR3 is CASSLEQGRSYTF. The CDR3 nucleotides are TGTGCCAGCAGTTTAGAACAGGGGAGGAGCTACACCTTC.

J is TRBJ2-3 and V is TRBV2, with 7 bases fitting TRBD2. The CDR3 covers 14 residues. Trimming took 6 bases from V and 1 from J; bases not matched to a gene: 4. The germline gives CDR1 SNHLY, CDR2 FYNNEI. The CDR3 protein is CASRITSGTDTQYF. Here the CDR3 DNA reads TGTGCCAGCAGGATTACTAGCGGCACAGATACGCAGTATTTT.

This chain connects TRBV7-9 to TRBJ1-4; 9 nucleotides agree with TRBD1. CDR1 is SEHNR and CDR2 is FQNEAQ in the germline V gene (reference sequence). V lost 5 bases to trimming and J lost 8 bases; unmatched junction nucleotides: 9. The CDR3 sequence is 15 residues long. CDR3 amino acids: CASSVWDREGEKLFF. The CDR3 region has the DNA TGTGCCAGCAGCGTATGGGACAGGGAAGGGGAAAAACTGTTTTTT.

CDR3 amino acids: CASSLMTGTTNEKLFF. Here the CDR3 DNA reads TGTGCCAGCAGCTTAATGACAGGCACAACTAATGAAAAACTGTTTTTT. This chain uses TRBV13 with TRBJ1-4, with a weak D call TRBD1 (6 bases). The CDR3 sequence is 16 residues long. Germline V CDR1 and CDR2: PRHDT, FYEKMQ (reference sequence). V gave up 2 bases and J gave up 0 bases, with 10 bases separating them.

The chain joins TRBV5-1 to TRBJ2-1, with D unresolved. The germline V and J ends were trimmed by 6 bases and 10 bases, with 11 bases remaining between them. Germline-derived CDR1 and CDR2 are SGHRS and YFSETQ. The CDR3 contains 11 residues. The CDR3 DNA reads TGCGCCAGCATGGCGACTGAGGAGCAGTTCTTC. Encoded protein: CASMATEEQFF.

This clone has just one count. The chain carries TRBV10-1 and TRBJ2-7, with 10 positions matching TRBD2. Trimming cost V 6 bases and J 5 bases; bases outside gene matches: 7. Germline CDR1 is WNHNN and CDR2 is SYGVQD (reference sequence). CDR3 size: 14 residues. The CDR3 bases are TGCGCCAGCAGGCTCTCTAGCGGGAGCCACGAGCAGTACTTC. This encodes CASRLSSGSHEQYF.

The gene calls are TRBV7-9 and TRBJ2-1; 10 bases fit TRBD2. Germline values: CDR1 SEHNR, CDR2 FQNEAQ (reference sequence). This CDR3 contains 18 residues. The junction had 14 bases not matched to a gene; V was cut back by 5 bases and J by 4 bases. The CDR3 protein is CASSPHRPGLALYNEQFF. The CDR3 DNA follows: TGTGCCAGCAGCCCGCATCGACCGGGACTAGCGCTATACAATGAGCAGTTCTTC.

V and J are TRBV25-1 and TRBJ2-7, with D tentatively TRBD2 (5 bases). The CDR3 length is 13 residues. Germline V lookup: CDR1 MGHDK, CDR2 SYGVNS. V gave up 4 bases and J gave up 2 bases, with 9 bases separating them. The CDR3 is CASSAGITYEQYF. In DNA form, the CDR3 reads TGTGCCAGCAGTGCCGGGATAACCTACGAGCAGTACTTC.

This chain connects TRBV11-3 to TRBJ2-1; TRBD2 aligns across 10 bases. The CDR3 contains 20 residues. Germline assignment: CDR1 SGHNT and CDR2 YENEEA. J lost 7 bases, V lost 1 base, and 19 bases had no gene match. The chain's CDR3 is CASSLGGSFGASGSWNEQFF. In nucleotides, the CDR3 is TGTGCCAGCAGCTTAGGAGGTAGTTTTGGGGCTAGCGGGAGTTGGAATGAGCAGTTCTTC.

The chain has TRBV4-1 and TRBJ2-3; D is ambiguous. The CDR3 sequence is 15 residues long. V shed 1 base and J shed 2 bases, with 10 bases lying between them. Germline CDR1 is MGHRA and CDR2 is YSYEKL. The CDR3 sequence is CASSQVRRYTDTQYF. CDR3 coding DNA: TGCGCCAGCAGCCAAGTGAGGCGGTACACAGATACGCAGTATTTT.

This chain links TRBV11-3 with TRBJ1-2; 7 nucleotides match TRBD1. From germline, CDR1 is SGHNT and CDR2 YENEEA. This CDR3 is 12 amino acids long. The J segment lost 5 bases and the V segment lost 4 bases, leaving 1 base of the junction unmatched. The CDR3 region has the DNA TGTGCCAGCAGCTCCAGGGGGTATGGCTACACCTTC. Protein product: CASSSRGYGYTF.

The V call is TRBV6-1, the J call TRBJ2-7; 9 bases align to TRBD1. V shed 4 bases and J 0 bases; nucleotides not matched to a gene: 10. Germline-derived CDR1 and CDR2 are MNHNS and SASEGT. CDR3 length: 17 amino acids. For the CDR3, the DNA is TGTGCCAGCAGTGGACAGACGGACAGGGGTTTCTCCTACGAGCAGTACTTC. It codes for CASSGQTDRGFSYEQYF.

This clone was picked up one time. CDR3 region: CASSSLKGARNTIYF. The DNA of the CDR3 is TGTGCCAGCAGTTCTCTGAAGGGGGCGAGAAACACCATATATTTT. The chain links TRBV27 to TRBJ1-3; 7 bases align to TRBD1. There are 15 residues in the CDR3. Germline V CDR1 and CDR2: MNHEY, SMNVEV (reference sequence). V lost 4 bases to trimming and J lost 5 bases; unmatched junction nucleotides: 8.

CDR3 loop: CASSVGGIGQPQHF. DNA of the CDR3: TGTGCCAGCAGCGTAGGAGGGATAGGTCAGCCCCAGCATTTT. V usage is TRBV9 and J usage is TRBJ1-5; no clear D gene. The CDR3 totals 14 residues. Trimming left V 0 bases short and J 6 bases short, with 10 bases between. The V gene's germline CDR1 is SGDLS and CDR2 YYNGEE.

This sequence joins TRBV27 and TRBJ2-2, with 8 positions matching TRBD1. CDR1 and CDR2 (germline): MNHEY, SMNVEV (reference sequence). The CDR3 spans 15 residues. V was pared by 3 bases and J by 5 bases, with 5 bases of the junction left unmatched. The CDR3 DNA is TGTGCCAGCAGTTTTCGGACAGGGCCTACCGGGGAGCTGTTTTTT. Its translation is CASSFRTGPTGELFF.

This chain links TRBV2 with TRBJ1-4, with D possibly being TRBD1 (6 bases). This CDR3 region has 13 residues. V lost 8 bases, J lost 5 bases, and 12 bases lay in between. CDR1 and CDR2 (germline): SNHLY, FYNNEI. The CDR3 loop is CASFSTGNEKLFF. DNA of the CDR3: TGTGCCAGCTTTAGTACAGGGAATGAAAAACTGTTTTTT.

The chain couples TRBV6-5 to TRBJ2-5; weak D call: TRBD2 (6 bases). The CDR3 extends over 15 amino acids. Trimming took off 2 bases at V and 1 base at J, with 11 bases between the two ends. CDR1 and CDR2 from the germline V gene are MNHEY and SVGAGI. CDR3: CASSYLRTTQETQYF. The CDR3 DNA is TGTGCCAGCAGTTACCTTCGGACTACCCAAGAGACCCAGTACTTC.

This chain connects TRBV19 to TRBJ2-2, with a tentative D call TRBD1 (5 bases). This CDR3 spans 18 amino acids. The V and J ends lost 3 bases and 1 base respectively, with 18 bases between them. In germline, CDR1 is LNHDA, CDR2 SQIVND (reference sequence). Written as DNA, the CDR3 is TGTGCCAGTAGTATCCCCCAGGGTAGGAGCTTGAACACCGGGGAGCTGTTTTTT. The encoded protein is CASSIPQGRSLNTGELFF.